This T cell receptor (beta chain) stems from a study of T cell repertoires in cytomegalovirus infection. Study information: Newly reported HLA-C-restricted and thoroughly characterized HLA-B-restricted CMV epitopes were employed. Matching HLA type, along with CMV infection, was indicated by public TCR beta signatures.

TCRdb reprocessed the reads via MiXCR and lists one record per CDR3 protein. The sample holds hundreds of thousands of distinct CDR3 sequences; roughly 30% are singletons and the top ten take roughly an eighth. This clonotype was seen once. What it binds is unknown. Study-wide findings and caveats: The response measured ex vivo was dominated by TCR beta clonotypes (HLA-C-restricted and CMV-specific).

The CDR3 consists of 14 residues. The ends were cut back, 4 bases at V and 4 bases at J, with 14 bases in the middle. Germline V gene lookup returns CDR1 SGHNT and CDR2 YYREEE (reference sequence). The chain recombines TRBV5-4 with TRBJ1-1, with no clear D. This TCR was recovered from a human donor in good health (CMV status not recorded). Some clones in this sample may be carry-over from other donors' samples. The sequencing used cultured CD8+ T cells from PBMCs, collected from culture after CMV antigen stimulation. CDR3 in DNA: TGTGCCAGCAGCACGCCCGGGGAGATCACTGAAGCTTTCTTT. Its protein is CASSTPGEITEAFF.